This TCR beta chain is drawn from a study of cytotoxic CD8 clonotypes in ibrutinib-treated CLL. Study background: The sample average was roughly 240,000 productive templates and just under 95,000 productive rearrangements.

This CDR3 contains 17 residues. Germline V gene lookup returns CDR1 SNHLY and CDR2 FYNNEI. J gave up 3 bases and V 3 bases, and 13 bases lay outside the gene matches. This clone was seen once. The assay was immunoSEQ multiplex PCR, and TCRdb's table has in-frame clones only and misses some. The table includes fewer than 35,000 clones, roughly 50% detected once. The sequences come from PBMCs, collected before ibrutinib treatment. The chain joins TRBV2 to TRBJ2-7; 8 nucleotides line up with TRBD1. The source of this sequence is a human donor with chronic lymphocytic leukemia. Here the CDR3 reads CASSDRSRDRSFYEQYF. The CDR3 region has the DNA TGTGCCAGCAGTGATCGGTCGAGGGACAGGTCCTTCTACGAGCAGTACTTC.